One and the same sample provided the 20 T cell receptor beta chains below, sequenced in a study of T cells in Graves' hyperthyroidism and ophthalmopathy. There were TCR beta CDR3 regions amplified from RNA transcripts. TCR CDR3 underwent first-round RT-PCR with the HTBI primer set. TCRdb reanalysed the multiplex PCR reads using MiXCR and keeps one entry per CDR3 protein. Of about 400,000 distinct CDR3 sequences listed, under 15% are singletons. Sequenced input: blood. Every receptor here comes from a man younger than 30 with Graves' ophthalmopathy.

The CDR3 coding sequence is TGCGCCAGCAGCCAGGTCGACATGATATCAGTCACCGGGGAGCTGTTTTTT. Its translation: CASSQVDMISVTGELFF. The chain employs TRBV4-1 and TRBJ2-2; no definite D call. The germline V and J ends were trimmed by 3 bases and 4 bases, with 18 bases remaining between them. Germline values: CDR1 MGHRA, CDR2 YSYEKL. The CDR3 is made up of 17 amino acids.

Turning to this clonotype: A much larger clone sits a single nucleotide away, making a read error possible. The J gene is TRBJ1-5, the V gene TRBV6-1; the match to TRBD1 covers 8 bases. The CDR3 runs 14 residues. CDR1 is MNHNS and CDR2 is SASEGT in the germline V gene. Unmatched junction bases numbered 7, after V lost 3 bases and J lost 9 bases. The chain's CDR3 is CASSEDRVDRPQHF. For the CDR3, the DNA is TGTGCCAGCAGTGAGGACAGGGTTGATCGGCCCCAGCATTTT.

This clonotype has ten or more counts. V usage is TRBV29-1 and J usage is TRBJ1-5; D is ambiguous. The germline V gene encodes CDR1 SQVTM and CDR2 ANQGSEA. The CDR3 totals 14 residues. V dropped 6 bases and J dropped 5 bases, with 17 bases sitting between them. CDR3 sequence (DNA): TGCAGCGTCGCTATGACCGGGATGGATCAGCCCCAGCATTTT. Protein: CSVAMTGMDQPQHF.

This clonotype was observed many times. The rearrangement joins TRBV5-1 to TRBJ2-2; no definite D call. Per the germline V gene, CDR1 is SGHRS and CDR2 is YFSETQ. The CDR3 contains 14 residues. V lost 4 bases, J lost 1 base, and 8 bases lay in between. The CDR3 reads CASSATGNTGELFF. For the CDR3, the DNA is TGCGCCAGCAGCGCAACCGGGAACACCGGGGAGCTGTTTTTT. Complete variable domain (other parts from reference TRBV5-1 and TRBJ2-2): KAGVTQTPRYLIKTRGQQVTLSCSPISGHRSVSWYQQTPGQGLQFLFEYFSETQRNKGNFPGRFSGRQFSNSRSEMNVSTLELGDSALYLCASSATGNTGELFFGEGSRLTVL.

This clonotype was observed at least ten times. The rearrangement links TRBV11-2 to TRBJ2-7; no definite D call. Per germline, CDR1 SGHAT and CDR2 FQNNGV. The V end lost 4 bases, the J end lost 0 bases, and 13 bases lay between the germline ends. The CDR3 length is 15 residues. The CDR3: CASSSSLAVSYEQYF. As DNA, the CDR3 is TGTGCCAGCAGCTCCTCCTTGGCGGTCTCCTACGAGCAGTACTTC.

This clonotype was recorded at least ten times. This rearrangement joins TRBV6-6 to TRBJ1-5; TRBD1 might be the D (5 bases). V was shortened by 2 bases and J by 6 bases, with 17 bases between the two germline ends. This CDR3 contains 16 residues. The germline V gene has CDR1 MNHNY and CDR2 SVGAGI (reference sequence). The CDR3 loop is CASSYDPPGGSQPQHF. As DNA, the CDR3 is TGTGCCAGCAGTTACGATCCCCCCGGGGGGAGTCAGCCCCAGCATTTT.

In this sample, this clonotype turned up many times. The chain has TRBV6-1 and TRBJ1-2; 10 nucleotides match TRBD1. The germline V gene has CDR1 MNHNS and CDR2 SASEGT. V dropped 2 bases and J dropped 8; count of bases not matched to a gene: 2. This CDR3 region has 13 residues. The CDR3 reads CASSERDRGGYTF. CDR3 in DNA: TGTGCCAGCAGTGAAAGGGACAGGGGAGGCTACACCTTC.

In this sample, this clonotype turned up many times. DNA of the CDR3: TGTGCCAGCAGTCTTCGACCTCAACTAGCGGGAAATGAGCAGTTCTTC. Translation: CASSLRPQLAGNEQFF. V gene TRBV12-3 or TRBV12-4 combines with J gene TRBJ2-1; 10 bases match TRBD2. This CDR3 is 16 amino acids long. V lost 5 bases and J lost 7; bases outside the gene matches: 11.

This clonotype was observed many times. The chain joins TRBV7-2 to TRBJ2-7; 10 bases fit TRBD1. Germline lookup yields CDR1 SGHTA and CDR2 FQGNSA. Losses at the gene ends were 3 bases for V and 2 bases for J; bases not matched to a gene: 4. The CDR3 runs to 15 residues. CDR3 bases: TGTGCCAGCAGCTTTGGGACAGGGGAAACCTACGAGCAGTACTTC. This gives the protein CASSFGTGETYEQYF.

This clonotype was detected ten times or more. This chain joins TRBV7-8 and TRBJ2-3; D not certain. V was cut by 2 bases and J by 0 bases, with 18 bases left in between. Germline V gene data show CDR1 as SGHVS and CDR2 as FQNEAQ. The CDR3 sequence is 18 residues long. The CDR3 loop is CASSLPTDMRESTDTQYF. CDR3 sequence (DNA): TGTGCCAGCAGCTTACCAACTGACATGAGAGAAAGCACAGATACGCAGTATTTT.

This clonotype appeared many times. The chain couples TRBV18 to TRBJ2-1; TRBD2 matches 7 bases. After removal of 5 bases from V and 0 bases from J, the junction contained 1 base not matched to a gene. Germline CDR1 reads KGHSH; CDR2 reads LQKENI. The CDR3 has 14 amino acids. CDR3 sequence (DNA): TGTGCCAGCTCAGGACTAGTCTCCTACAATGAGCAGTTCTTC. Its protein is CASSGLVSYNEQFF.

There are a few counts of this clonotype. V and J are TRBV3-1 and TRBJ2-3; tentatively, D is TRBD1 or TRBD2 (5 bases each). There are 15 residues in the CDR3. Trimming took off 6 bases at V and 1 base at J, with 14 bases between the two ends. Germline V gene lookup returns CDR1 LGHDT and CDR2 YNNKEL (reference sequence). DNA of the CDR3: TGTGCCAGCAGTCCGTCCGGGGCCGGCACAGATACGCAGTATTTT. This gives the protein CASSPSGAGTDTQYF.

This clonotype was recorded at least ten times. The rearrangement uses TRBV5-1 and TRBJ1-1; 9 bases agree with TRBD1. This CDR3 has 15 residues. Germline trimming cut 5 bases from V and 5 bases from J; bases unmatched to any gene: 10. The germline gives CDR1 SGHRS, CDR2 YFSETQ. Written as DNA, the CDR3 is TGCGCCAGCAGTCGGGAACAGGGGGCTGGAACTGAAGCTTTCTTT. Its translation: CASSREQGAGTEAFF.

This clonotype was recorded at least ten times. The J gene is TRBJ2-7, the V gene TRBV5-6, with TRBD1 matching 7 bases. Germline loops: CDR1 SGHDT, CDR2 YYEEEE. The CDR3 sequence is 17 residues long. V lost 4 bases, J lost 0 bases, and 13 bases stayed unmatched. CDR3 bases: TGTGCCAGCAGCCTGACAGGGCTGAGGGATAGCTCCTACGAGCAGTACTTC. It codes for CASSLTGLRDSSYEQYF.

In its sample, this clonotype was seen a few times. The rearrangement uses TRBV5-1 and TRBJ2-1, with 11 nucleotides matching TRBD2. After removal of 4 bases from V and 4 bases from J, the junction contained 4 bases not matched to a gene. This CDR3 spans 15 amino acids. CDR1 and CDR2 from the germline V gene are SGHRS and YFSETQ. The CDR3 nucleotides are TGCGCCAGCAGCACCACTAGCGGGGGTTACAATGAGCAGTTCTTC. It encodes CASSTTSGGYNEQFF. Looking up the rest from reference TRBV5-1 and TRBJ2-1 gives the full variable domain: KAGVTQTPRYLIKTRGQQVTLSCSPISGHRSVSWYQQTPGQGLQFLFEYFSETQRNKGNFPGRFSGRQFSNSRSEMNVSTLELGDSALYLCASSTTSGGYNEQFFGPGTRLTVL.

The rearrangement links TRBV10-3 to TRBJ2-5, with 10 bases matching TRBD2. This CDR3 is built from 14 residues. Per the germline V gene, CDR1 is ENHRY and CDR2 is SYGVKD. After removal of 6 bases from V and 4 bases from J, the junction contained 5 bases not matched to a gene. CDR3 in DNA: TGTGCCATCAGGCCCATAGCGGGAGGAGAGACCCAGTACTTC. Encoded protein: CAIRPIAGGETQYF.

This clonotype was seen ten or more times. The J gene is TRBJ2-3, the V gene TRBV6-1; 11 positions match TRBD1. CDR3 length: 15 residues. CDR1 MNHNS and CDR2 SASEGT come from the germline V gene. V gave up 6 bases and J gave up 4 bases; unmatched junction bases: 6. The CDR3 loop is CASSIGQGASDTQYF. The CDR3 DNA sequence: TGTGCCAGCAGCATCGGACAGGGGGCATCAGATACGCAGTATTTT.

This clonotype was detected many times. The CDR3 coding sequence is TGTGCCAGCAGCTTCCCCCTGGGGGACTTCTATGGCTACACCTTC. It encodes CASSFPLGDFYGYTF. The chain joins TRBV11-2 to TRBJ1-2; possibly TRBD1 for D (5 bases). Germline CDR1 and CDR2: SGHAT and FQNNGV. The CDR3 is made up of 15 amino acids. Trimming stripped 3 bases from V and 4 bases from J, with 15 bases between.

This clonotype has at least ten counts. Written as DNA, the CDR3 is TGCGCCAGCAGCTTGGTGGCAGGCGTAGGGTCCTACGAGCAGTACTTC. This encodes CASSLVAGVGSYEQYF. V gene TRBV5-1 combines with J gene TRBJ2-7; no definite D call. Germline CDR1 SGHRS, CDR2 YFSETQ. This CDR3 comprises 16 residues. V lost 0 bases, J lost 1 base, and 14 bases lay in between.

The chain joins TRBV3-1 to TRBJ2-4, with TRBD1 matching 8 bases. Germline loops: CDR1 LGHDT, CDR2 YNNKEL (reference sequence). Trimming removed 9 bases from V and 13 bases from J; junction bases left unmatched: 23. This CDR3 contains 16 residues. CDR3 sequence (DNA): TGTGCCAGTACTCAAGGGTCGGGGACAGGTGAAAACAGCCAGTACTTC. Residues: CASTQGSGTGENSQYF.